This TCR beta chain was documented in a study of PD-1 blockade in classical Hodgkin lymphoma. Study-level points and caveats: Prior therapy or disease activity may underlie the repertoire differences, whose causes remain undefined. Baseline TCR diversity was reportedly lower in newly diagnosed patients than healthy donors.

Sequencing was performed with immunoSEQ multiplex PCR; in TCRdb, only in-frame clones are kept and a portion is missing. The table has about 17,000 clones, about 93% seen once. The CDR3 loop spans 11 amino acids. CDR1 is LNHDA, CDR2 SQIVND, per germline (reference sequence). Trimming stripped 6 bases from V and 10 bases from J, with 10 bases between. Time point given: newly diagnosed, previously untreated cHL patient sample. The authors used newly diagnosed, untreated classical Hodgkin lymphoma PBMCs as comparison. Details on this clone: What it binds is unknown.

The rearrangement uses TRBV19 and TRBJ2-1; a possible D gene is TRBD2 (5 bases). Sequencing used peripheral blood mononuclear cells (PBMCs). The sequence came from a human donor with classical Hodgkin lymphoma. CDR3: CASRAAAEQFF. The CDR3 nucleotides read TGTGCCAGTAGAGCGGCTGCGGAGCAGTTCTTC. Full variable domain (rest looked up from reference TRBV19 and TRBJ2-1): DGGITQSPKYLFRKEGQNVTLSCEQNLNHDAMYWYRQDPGQGLRLIYYSQIVNDFQKGDIAEGYSVSREKKESFPLTVTSAQKNPTAFYLCASRAAAEQFFGPGTRLTVL.